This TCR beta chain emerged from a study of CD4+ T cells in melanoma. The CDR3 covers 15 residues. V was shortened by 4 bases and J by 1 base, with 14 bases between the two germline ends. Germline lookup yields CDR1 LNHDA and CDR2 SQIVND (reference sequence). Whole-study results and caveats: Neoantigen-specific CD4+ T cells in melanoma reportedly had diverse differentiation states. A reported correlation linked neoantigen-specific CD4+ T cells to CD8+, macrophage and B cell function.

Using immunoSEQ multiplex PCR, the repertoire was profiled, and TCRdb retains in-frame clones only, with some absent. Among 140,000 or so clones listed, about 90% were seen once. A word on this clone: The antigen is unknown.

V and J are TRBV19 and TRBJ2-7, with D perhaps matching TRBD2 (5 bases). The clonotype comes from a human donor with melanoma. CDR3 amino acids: CASSTSGSPSYEQYF. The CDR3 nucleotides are TGTGCCAGTAGTACAAGCGGCAGCCCGTCCTACGAGCAGTACTTC. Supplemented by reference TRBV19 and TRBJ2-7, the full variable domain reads DGGITQSPKYLFRKEGQNVTLSCEQNLNHDAMYWYRQDPGQGLRLIYYSQIVNDFQKGDIAEGYSVSREKKESFPLTVTSAQKNPTAFYLCASSTSGSPSYEQYFGPGTRLTVT.